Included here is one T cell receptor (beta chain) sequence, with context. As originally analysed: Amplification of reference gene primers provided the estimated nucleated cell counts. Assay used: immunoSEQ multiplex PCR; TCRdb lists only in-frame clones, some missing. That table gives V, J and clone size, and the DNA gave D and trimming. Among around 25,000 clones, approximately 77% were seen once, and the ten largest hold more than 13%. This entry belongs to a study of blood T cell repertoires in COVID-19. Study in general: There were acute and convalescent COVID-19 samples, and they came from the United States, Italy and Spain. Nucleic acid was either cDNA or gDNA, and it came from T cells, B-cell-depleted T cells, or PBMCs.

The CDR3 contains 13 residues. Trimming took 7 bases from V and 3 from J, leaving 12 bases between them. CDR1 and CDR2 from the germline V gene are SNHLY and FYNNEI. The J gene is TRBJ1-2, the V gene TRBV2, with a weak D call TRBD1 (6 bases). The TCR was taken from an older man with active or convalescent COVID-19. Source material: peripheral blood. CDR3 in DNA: TGTGCCAGCACTACGGACAGCTACTATGGCTACACCTTC. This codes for CASTTDSYYGYTF.